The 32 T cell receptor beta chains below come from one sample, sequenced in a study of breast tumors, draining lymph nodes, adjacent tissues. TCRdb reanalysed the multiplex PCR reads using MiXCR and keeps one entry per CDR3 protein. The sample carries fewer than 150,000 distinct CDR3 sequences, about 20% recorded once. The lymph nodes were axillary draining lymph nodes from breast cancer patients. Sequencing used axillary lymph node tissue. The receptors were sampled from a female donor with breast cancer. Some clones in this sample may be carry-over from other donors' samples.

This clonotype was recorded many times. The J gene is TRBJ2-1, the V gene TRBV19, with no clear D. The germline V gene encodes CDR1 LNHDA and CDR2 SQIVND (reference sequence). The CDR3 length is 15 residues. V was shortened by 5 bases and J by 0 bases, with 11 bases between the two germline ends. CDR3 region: CASSSLSSSYNEQFF. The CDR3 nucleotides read TGTGCCAGTAGTTCTTTATCGAGCTCCTACAATGAGCAGTTCTTC.

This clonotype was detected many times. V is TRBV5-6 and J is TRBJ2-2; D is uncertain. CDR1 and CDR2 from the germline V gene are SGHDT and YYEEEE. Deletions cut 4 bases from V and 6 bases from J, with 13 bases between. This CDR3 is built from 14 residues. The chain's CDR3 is CASSLPSPPGELFF. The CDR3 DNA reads TGTGCCAGCAGCCTACCCAGCCCCCCCGGGGAGCTGTTTTTT.

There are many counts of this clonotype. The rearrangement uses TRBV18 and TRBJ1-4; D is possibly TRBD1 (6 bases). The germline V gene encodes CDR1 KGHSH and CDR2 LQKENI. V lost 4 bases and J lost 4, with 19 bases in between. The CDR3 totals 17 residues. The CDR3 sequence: CASSQRLGGPLNEKLFF. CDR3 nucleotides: TGTGCCAGCTCACAGCGCTTAGGGGGTCCTCTTAATGAAAAACTGTTTTTT.

The CDR3 DNA reads as TGCAGTGCTACACCGGGACAGGGATACAATGAGCAGTTCTTC. Translation gives CSATPGQGYNEQFF. This chain joins TRBV20-1 and TRBJ2-1, with 9 bases aligning to TRBD1. CDR1 is DFQATT, CDR2 SNEGSKA, per germline (reference sequence). Trimming took 4 bases from V and 4 from J; bases not matched to a gene: 5. The CDR3 has 14 residues.

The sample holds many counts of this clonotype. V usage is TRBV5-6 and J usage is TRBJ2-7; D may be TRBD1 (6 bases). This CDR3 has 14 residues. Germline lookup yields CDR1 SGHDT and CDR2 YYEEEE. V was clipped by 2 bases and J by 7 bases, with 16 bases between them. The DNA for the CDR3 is TGTGCCAGCAGCTTAACAGGGTCAGGGCGGGAGCAGTACTTC. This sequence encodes CASSLTGSGREQYF.

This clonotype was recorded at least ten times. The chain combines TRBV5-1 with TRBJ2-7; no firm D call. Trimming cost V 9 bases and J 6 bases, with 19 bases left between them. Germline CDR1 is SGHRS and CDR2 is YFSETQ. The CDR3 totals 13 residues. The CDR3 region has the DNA TGCGCCACCCGGGCCCTGGGGAAAGTCGAGCAGTACTTC. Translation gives CATRALGKVEQYF.

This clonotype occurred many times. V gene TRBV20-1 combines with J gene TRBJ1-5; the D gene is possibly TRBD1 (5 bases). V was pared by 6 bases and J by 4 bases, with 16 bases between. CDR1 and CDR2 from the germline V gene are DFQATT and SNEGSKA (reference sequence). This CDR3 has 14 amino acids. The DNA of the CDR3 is TGCAGTGCCCCGGTTGGGGGGGATAATCAGCCCCAGCATTTT. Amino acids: CSAPVGGDNQPQHF.

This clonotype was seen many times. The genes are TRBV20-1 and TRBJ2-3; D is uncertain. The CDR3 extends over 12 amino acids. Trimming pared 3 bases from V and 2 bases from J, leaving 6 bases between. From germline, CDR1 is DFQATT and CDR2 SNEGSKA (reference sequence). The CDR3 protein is CSASPHTDTQYF. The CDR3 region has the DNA TGCAGTGCTAGCCCCCACACAGATACGCAGTATTTT.

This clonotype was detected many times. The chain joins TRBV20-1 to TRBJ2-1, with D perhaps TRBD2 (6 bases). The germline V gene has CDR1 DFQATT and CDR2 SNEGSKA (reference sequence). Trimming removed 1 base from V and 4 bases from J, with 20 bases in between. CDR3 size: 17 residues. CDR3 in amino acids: CSARGAPGERPYNEQFF. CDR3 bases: TGCAGTGCTAGAGGTGCCCCGGGGGAGCGGCCTTACAATGAGCAGTTCTTC.

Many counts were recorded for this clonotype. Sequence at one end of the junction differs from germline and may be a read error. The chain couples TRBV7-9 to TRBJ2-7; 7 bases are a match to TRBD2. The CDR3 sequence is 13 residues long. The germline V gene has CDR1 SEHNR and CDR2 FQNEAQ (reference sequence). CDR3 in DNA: TGTGCCAGCAGCCCGGGAGGAACCTACAAGCAGTACTTC. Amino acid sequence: CASSPGGTYKQYF.

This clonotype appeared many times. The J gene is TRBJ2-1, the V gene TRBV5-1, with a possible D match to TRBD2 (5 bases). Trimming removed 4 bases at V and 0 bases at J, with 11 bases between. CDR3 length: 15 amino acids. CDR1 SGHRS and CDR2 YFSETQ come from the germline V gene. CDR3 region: CASSPMGSSYNEQFF. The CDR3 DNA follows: TGCGCCAGCAGCCCGATGGGGAGCTCCTACAATGAGCAGTTCTTC.

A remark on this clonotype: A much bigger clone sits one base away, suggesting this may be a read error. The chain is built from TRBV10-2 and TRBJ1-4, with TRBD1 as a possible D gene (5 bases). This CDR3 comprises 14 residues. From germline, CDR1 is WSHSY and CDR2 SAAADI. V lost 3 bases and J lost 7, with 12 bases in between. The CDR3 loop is CASSDAGMSEKLFF. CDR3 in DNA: TGCGCCAGCAGTGACGCAGGGATGAGTGAAAAACTGTTTTTT.

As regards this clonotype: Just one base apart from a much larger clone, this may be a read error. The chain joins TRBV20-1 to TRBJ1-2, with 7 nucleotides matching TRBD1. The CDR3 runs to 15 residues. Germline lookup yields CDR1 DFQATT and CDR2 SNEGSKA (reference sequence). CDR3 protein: CSTRDLAGGHYGYTF. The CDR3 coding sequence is TGCAGTACTAGAGATCTGGCAGGGGGTCACTATGGCTACACCTTC.

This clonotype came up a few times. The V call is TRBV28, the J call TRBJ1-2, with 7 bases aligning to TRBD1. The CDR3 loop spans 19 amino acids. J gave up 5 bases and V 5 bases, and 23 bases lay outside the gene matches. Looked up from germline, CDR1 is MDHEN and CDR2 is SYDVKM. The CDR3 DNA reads TGTGCCAGCAGTCCCCGGGGCGGGCGACAGGGTCCCCCTGGGTATGGCTACACCTTC. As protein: CASSPRGGRQGPPGYGYTF.

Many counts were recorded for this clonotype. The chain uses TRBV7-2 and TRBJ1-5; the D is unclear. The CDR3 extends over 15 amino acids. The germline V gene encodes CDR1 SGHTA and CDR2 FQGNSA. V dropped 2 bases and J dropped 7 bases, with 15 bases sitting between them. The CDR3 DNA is TGTGCCAGCAGCTTATTCGCTGGGCGAGGACAGCCCCAGCATTTT. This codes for CASSLFAGRGQPQHF.

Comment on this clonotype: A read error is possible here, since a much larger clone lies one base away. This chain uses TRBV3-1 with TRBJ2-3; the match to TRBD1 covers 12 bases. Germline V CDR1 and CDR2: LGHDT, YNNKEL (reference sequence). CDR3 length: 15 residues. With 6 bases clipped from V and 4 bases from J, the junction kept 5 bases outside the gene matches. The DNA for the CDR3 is TGTGCCAGCAGGACCGGGACAGGGGGCGCAGATACGCAGTATTTT. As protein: CASRTGTGGADTQYF.

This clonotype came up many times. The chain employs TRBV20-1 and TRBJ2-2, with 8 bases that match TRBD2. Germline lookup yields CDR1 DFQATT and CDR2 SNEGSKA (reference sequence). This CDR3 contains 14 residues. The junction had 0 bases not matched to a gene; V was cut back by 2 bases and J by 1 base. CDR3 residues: CSARLAGNTGELFF. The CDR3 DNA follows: TGCAGTGCTAGACTAGCGGGGAACACCGGGGAGCTGTTTTTT.

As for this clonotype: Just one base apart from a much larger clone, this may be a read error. The CDR3 region is CASSISRAGAQFF. The CDR3 DNA reads as TGTGCCAGTAGTATATCCAGGGCGGGGGCGCAGTTCTTC. The chain is built from TRBV19 and TRBJ2-1; possible D gene TRBD2, 7 bases. V lost 2 bases, J lost 12 bases, and 14 bases lay in between. This CDR3 contains 13 residues. Germline assignment: CDR1 LNHDA and CDR2 SQIVND (reference sequence).

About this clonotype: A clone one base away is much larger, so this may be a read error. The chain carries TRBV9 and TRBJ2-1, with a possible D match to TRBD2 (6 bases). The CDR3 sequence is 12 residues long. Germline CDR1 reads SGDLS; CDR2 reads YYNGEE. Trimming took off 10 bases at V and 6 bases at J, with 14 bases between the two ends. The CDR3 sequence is CACGAWGNEQFF. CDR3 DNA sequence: TGTGCCTGCGGGGCCTGGGGCAATGAGCAGTTCTTC.

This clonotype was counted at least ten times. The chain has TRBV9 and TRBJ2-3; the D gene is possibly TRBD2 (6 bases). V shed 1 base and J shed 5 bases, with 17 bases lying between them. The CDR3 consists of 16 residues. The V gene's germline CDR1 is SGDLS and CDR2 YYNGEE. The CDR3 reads CASSVWGGTSGDTQYF. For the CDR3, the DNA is TGTGCCAGCAGCGTATGGGGCGGGACGTCAGGAGATACGCAGTATTTT.

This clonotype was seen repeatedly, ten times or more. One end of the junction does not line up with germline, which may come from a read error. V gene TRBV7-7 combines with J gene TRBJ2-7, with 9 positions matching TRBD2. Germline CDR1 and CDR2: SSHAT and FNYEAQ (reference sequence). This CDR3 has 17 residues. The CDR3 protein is CASSPRLAGKQPYEQYF. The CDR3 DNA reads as TGTGCTAGCAGCCCGAGGCTAGCGGGAAAACAACCCTACGAGCAGTACTTC. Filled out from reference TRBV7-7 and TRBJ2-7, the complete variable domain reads GAGVSQSPRYKVTKRGQDVTLRCDPISSHATLYWYQQALGQGPEFLTYFNYEAQPDKSGLPSDRFSAERPEGSISTLTIQRTEQRDSAMYRCASSPRLAGKQPYEQYFGPGTRLTVT.

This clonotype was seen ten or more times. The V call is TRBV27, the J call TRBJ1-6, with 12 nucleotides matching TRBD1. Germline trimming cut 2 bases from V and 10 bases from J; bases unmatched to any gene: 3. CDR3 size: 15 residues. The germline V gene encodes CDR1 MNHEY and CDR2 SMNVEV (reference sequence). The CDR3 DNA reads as TGTGCCAGCAGTTTAAGGGACAGGGGGCTGTCACCCCTCCACTTT. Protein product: CASSLRDRGLSPLHF.

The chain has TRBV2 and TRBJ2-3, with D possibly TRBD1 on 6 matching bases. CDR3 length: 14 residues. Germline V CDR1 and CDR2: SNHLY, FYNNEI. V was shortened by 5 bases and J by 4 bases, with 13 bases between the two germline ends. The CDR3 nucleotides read TGTGCCAGCAGTCAACAGGGTGGACCAGATACGCAGTATTTT. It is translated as CASSQQGGPDTQYF.

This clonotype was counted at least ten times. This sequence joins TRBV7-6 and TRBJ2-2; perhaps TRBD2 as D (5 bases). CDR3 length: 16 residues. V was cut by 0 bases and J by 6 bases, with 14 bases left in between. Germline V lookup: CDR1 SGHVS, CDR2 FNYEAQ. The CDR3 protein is CASSLARPGGSGELFF. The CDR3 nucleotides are TGTGCCAGCAGCTTAGCGCGGCCCGGAGGCTCCGGGGAGCTGTTTTTT. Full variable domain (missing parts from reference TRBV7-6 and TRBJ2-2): GAGVSQSPRYKVTKRGQDVALRCDPISGHVSLYWYRQALGQGPEFLTYFNYEAQQDKSGLPNDRFSAERPEGSISTLTIQRTEQRDSAMYRCASSLARPGGSGELFFGEGSRLTVL.

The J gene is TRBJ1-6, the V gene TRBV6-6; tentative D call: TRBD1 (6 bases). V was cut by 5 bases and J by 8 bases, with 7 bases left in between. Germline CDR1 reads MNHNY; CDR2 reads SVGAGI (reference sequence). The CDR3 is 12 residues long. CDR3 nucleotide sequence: TGTGCCAGCAGTGAGGGGGATTCACCCCTCCACTTT. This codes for CASSEGDSPLHF.

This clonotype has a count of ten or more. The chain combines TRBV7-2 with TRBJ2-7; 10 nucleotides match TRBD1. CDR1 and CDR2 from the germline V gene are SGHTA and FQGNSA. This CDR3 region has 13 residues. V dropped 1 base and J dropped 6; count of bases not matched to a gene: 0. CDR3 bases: TGTGCCAGCAGCTTAGGGACAGGGGGCGAGCAGTACTTC. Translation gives CASSLGTGGEQYF. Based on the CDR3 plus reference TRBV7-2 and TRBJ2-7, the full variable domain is GAGVSQSPSNKVTEKGKDVELRCDPISGHTALYWYRQSLGQGLEFLIYFQGNSAPDKSGLPSDRFSAERTGGSVSTLTIQRTQQEDSAVYLCASSLGTGGEQYFGPGTRLTVT.

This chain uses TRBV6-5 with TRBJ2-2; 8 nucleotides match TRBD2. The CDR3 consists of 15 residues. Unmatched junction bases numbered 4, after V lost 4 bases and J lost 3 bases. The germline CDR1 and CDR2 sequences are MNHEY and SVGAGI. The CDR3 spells CASSSAGVYTGELFF. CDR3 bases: TGTGCCAGCAGTTCAGCGGGAGTGTACACCGGGGAGCTGTTTTTT.

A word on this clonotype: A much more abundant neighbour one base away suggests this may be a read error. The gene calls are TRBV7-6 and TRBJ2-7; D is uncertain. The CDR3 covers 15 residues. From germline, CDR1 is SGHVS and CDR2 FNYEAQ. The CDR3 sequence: CASSLRLRSSYEQHF. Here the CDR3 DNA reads TGTGCCAGCAGCTTAAGGCTGAGGAGCTCCTACGAGCAGCACTTC.

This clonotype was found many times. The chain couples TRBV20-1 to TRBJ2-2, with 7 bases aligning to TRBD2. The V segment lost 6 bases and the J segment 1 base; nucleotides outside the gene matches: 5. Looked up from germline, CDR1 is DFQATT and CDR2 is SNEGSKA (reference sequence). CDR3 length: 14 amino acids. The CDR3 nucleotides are TGCAGTGCGGAACCTAGCGGGAACACCGGGGAGCTGTTTTTT. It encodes CSAEPSGNTGELFF.

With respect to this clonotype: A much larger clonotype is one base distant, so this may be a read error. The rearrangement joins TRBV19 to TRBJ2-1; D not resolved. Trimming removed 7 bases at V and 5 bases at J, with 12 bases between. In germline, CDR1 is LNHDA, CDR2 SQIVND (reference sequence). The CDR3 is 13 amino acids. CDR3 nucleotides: TGTGCCAGTAATCCCAGCATGAACAATGAGCAGTTCTTC. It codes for CASNPSMNNEQFF.

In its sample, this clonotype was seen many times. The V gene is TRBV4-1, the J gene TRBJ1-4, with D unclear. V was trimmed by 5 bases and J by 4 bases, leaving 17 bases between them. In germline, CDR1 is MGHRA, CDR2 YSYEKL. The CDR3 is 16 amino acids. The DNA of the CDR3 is TGCGCCAGCAGCGGTAAGGTATGGGAGGTTAATGAAAAACTGTTTTTT. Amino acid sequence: CASSGKVWEVNEKLFF.

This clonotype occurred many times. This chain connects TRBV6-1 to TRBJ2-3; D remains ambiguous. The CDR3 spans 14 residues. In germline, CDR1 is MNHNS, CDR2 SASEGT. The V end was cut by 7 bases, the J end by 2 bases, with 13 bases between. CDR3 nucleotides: TGTGCCAGCACCTCCGTAGGCTTCACAGATACGCAGTATTTT. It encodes CASTSVGFTDTQYF.